This T cell receptor (beta chain) emerged from a study of control samples from healthy donors and cancer patients (dated by TCRdb to between 2020 and 2021). Libraries were constructed by the immunoSEQ multiplex PCR assay. As stored in TCRdb, this immuneACCESS dataset retains in-frame rearrangements with V and J assigned. A fraction of the clones does not appear; measured against another copy, unresolved V genes explain less than half of the discrepancy, and the remainder lacks a known reason. Across this sample there are 80,000 or so clones, with about 93% seen only once. Roughly 6.2% of the sample lies in the top ten. V loses 5 bases at its end and J loses 2 bases; junction bases beyond the gene matches: 1. The CDR3 contains 13 residues, cysteine and phenylalanine counted. Just the 39-base CDR3 DNA is kept, in frame starting at base 1. Taken from the germline V gene, the CDR1 and CDR2 loops are SNHLY and FYNNEI.

With respect to this clone: Its antigen is still unknown. One base away there is no much larger clone; base qualities are not given.

This TCR was sampled from a woman aged 35 to 49 in good health. The rearranged chain carries TRBV2 and TRBJ2-3; 7 of the junction bases match TRBD1. Specimen: blood. The CDR3 reads CASSRGPTDTQYF. The DNA sequence follows: TGTGCCAGCAGTAGGGGGCCCACAGATACGCAGTATTTT.